The 10 T cell receptor beta chains below come from one sample, sequenced in a study of T cells in Graves' hyperthyroidism and ophthalmopathy. RNA transcripts provided the source from which TCR beta CDR3 regions were amplified. The HTBI primer set served for first-round RT-PCR of the TCR CDR3. Each CDR3 protein gets one entry after TCRdb re-called the multiplex PCR reads with MiXCR. The table has about 600,000 distinct CDR3 sequences, over 12% seen once. The sample comprised blood. The receptors here all came from a woman aged 18 to 35 with Graves' ophthalmopathy.

About this clonotype: A read error is possible here, since a much larger clone lies one base away. This chain connects TRBV10-3 to TRBJ2-3, with D uncertain. V lost 10 bases and J 0 bases, leaving 11 bases between the germline ends. Germline V gene sequence: CDR1 ENHRY, CDR2 SYGVKD. The CDR3 covers 13 residues. The CDR3 is CANSQASTDTQYF. CDR3 nucleotides: TGTGCCAACAGCCAAGCTAGCACAGATACGCAGTATTTT.

This clonotype has only a few counts. The chain couples TRBV9 to TRBJ2-3; the match to TRBD1 covers 8 bases. CDR1 is SGDLS and CDR2 is YYNGEE in the germline V gene. V lost 4 bases to trimming and J lost 2 bases; unmatched junction nucleotides: 9. The CDR3 is 16 amino acids. The CDR3 DNA reads TGTGCCAGCAGCCCCACACGGACAGGGACCACAGATACGCAGTATTTT. Its translation is CASSPTRTGTTDTQYF.

The chain is built from TRBV6-2 or TRBV6-3 and TRBJ2-1; 7 bases line up with TRBD2. The CDR3 loop spans 16 amino acids. Germline V lookup: CDR1 MNHEY, CDR2 SVGEGT. Trimming took 2 bases from V and 6 from J; bases not matched to a gene: 10. The chain's CDR3 is CASSYTERDASNEQFF. The CDR3 nucleotides are TGTGCCAGCAGTTACACAGAGCGGGATGCGAGCAATGAGCAGTTCTTC.

This clonotype has a count of ten or more. CDR3 region: CASSLSGSYTEAFF. The CDR3 coding sequence is TGTGCCAGCAGTTTGAGCGGCAGCTACACTGAAGCTTTCTTT. The chain carries TRBV12-3 or TRBV12-4 and TRBJ1-1, with D unresolved. The CDR3 is 14 residues long. Trimming left V 3 bases short and J 3 bases short, with 11 bases between.

This clonotype was counted ten times or more. The chain is built from TRBV7-2 and TRBJ2-5; 8 bases match TRBD1. In germline, CDR1 is SGHTA, CDR2 FQGNSA. The junction had 0 bases not matched to a gene; V was cut back by 1 base and J by 2 bases. CDR3 length: 14 amino acids. The CDR3 protein is CASSLDRGQETQYF. As DNA, the CDR3 is TGTGCCAGCAGCTTAGACAGGGGGCAAGAGACCCAGTACTTC.

This clonotype came up a few times. The rearrangement links TRBV7-9 to TRBJ2-2; D gene ambiguous. Per germline, CDR1 SEHNR and CDR2 FQNEAQ (reference sequence). The CDR3 has 14 amino acids. V lost 1 base and J lost 6, with 9 bases in between. CDR3 DNA: TGTGCCAGCAGCTTAGAAAAGGAAGCCGGGGAGCTGTTTTTT. Its translation is CASSLEKEAGELFF.

The V gene is TRBV29-1, the J gene TRBJ2-2; D gene unclear. Trimming pared 5 bases from V and 1 base from J, leaving 11 bases between. The CDR3 sequence is 14 residues long. Germline V gene sequence: CDR1 SQVTM, CDR2 ANQGSEA. CDR3 coding DNA: TGCAGCGTTAAAGGGTCTCGGAACACCGGGGAGCTGTTTTTT. It translates to CSVKGSRNTGELFF.

This clonotype was seen repeatedly, ten times or more. CDR3 sequence: CAWSVATYEQYF. The CDR3 bases are TGTGCCTGGAGTGTAGCGACCTACGAGCAGTACTTC. This chain connects TRBV30 to TRBJ2-7, with D hard to call. Trimming removed 0 bases at V and 2 bases at J, with 5 bases between. CDR3 length: 12 amino acids. In germline, CDR1 is GTSNPN, CDR2 SVGIG (reference sequence).

This clonotype was seen repeatedly, ten times or more. The rearrangement links TRBV2 to TRBJ2-5; possible D gene TRBD2, 5 bases. Germline V gene data show CDR1 as SNHLY and CDR2 as FYNNEI. The CDR3 runs to 15 residues. Trimming cost V 2 bases and J 1 base, with 11 bases left between them. The CDR3 sequence is CASSELGSGQETQYF. CDR3 coding DNA: TGTGCCAGCAGTGAATTGGGGAGCGGCCAAGAGACCCAGTACTTC.

This clonotype was counted a few times. Germline is not matched at one junction end, which may reflect a read error. The CDR3: CASSHRGSYNSPPHF. CDR3 nucleotides: TGTGCCAGCAGTCACAGGGGCTCCTATAATTCACCCCCCCACTTT. V and J are TRBV28 and TRBJ1-6, with 7 bases fitting TRBD1. Germline V gives CDR1 MDHEN, CDR2 SYDVKM. The CDR3 is 15 amino acids.